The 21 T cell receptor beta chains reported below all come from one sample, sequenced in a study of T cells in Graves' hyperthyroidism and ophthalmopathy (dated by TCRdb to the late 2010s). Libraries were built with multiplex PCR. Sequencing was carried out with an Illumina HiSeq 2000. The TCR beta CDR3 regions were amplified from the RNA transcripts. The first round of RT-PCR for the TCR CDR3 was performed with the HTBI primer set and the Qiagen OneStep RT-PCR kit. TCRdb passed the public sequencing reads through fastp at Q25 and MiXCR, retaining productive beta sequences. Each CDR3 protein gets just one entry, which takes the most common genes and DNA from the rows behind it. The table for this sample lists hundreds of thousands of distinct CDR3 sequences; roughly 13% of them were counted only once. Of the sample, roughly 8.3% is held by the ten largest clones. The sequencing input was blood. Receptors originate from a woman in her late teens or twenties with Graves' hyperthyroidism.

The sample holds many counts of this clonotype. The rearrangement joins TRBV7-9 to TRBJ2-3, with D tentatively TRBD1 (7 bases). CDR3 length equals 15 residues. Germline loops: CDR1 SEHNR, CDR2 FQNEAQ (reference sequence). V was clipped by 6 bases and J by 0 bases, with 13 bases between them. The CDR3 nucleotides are TGTGCCAGCAGTAACCAGGGGGGCAGCACAGATACGCAGTATTTT. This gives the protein CASSNQGGSTDTQYF.

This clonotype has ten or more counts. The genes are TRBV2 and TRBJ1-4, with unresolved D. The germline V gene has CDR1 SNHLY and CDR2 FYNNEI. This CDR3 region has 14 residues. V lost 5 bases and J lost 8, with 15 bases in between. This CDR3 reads CASSLETPNEKLFF. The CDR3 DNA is TGTGCCAGCAGTCTTGAGACACCGAACGAAAAACTGTTTTTT.

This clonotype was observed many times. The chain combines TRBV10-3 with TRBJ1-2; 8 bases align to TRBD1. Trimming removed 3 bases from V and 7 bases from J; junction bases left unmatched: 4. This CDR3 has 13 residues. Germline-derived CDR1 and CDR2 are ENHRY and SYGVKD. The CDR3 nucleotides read TGTGCCATCAGTGATGGGACAGGCTCTGGCTACACCTTC. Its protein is CAISDGTGSGYTF.

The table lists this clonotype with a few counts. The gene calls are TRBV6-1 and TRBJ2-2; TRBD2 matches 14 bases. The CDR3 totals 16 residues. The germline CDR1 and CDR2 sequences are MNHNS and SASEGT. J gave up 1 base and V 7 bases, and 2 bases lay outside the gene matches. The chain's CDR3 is CASTGLAGENTGELFF. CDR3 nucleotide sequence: TGTGCCAGCACGGGACTAGCGGGGGAGAACACCGGGGAGCTGTTTTTT.

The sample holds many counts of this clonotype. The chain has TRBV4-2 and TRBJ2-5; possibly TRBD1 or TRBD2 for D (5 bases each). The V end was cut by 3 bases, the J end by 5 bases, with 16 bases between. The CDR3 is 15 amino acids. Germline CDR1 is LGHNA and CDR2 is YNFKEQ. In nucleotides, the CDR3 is TGTGCCAGCAGCCAGATTGGGGGACCTCTGGAGACCCAGTACTTC. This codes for CASSQIGGPLETQYF.

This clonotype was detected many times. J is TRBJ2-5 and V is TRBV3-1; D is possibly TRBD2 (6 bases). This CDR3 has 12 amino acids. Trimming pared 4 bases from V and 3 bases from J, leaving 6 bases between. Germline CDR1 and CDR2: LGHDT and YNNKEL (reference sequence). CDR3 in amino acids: CASSREEETQYF. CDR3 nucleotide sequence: TGTGCCAGCAGCCGGGAGGAAGAGACCCAGTACTTC.

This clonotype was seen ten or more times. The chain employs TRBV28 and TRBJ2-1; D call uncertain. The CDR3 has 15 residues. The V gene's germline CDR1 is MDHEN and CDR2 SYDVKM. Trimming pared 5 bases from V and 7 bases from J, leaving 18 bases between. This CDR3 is CASSPQSPARNEQFF. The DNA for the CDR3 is TGTGCCAGCAGTCCTCAGAGCCCTGCCCGGAATGAGCAGTTCTTC.

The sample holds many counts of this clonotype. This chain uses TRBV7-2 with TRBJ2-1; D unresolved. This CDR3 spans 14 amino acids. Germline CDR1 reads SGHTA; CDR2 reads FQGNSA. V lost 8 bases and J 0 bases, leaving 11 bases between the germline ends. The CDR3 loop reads CASAPESSYNEQFF. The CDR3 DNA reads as TGTGCCAGCGCCCCCGAGAGCTCCTACAATGAGCAGTTCTTC.

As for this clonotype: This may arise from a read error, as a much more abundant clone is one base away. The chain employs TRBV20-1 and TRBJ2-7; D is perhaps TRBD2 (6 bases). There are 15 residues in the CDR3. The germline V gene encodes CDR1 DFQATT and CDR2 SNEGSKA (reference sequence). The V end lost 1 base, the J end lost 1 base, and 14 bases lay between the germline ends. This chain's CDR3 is CSARAWRAASYEQYF. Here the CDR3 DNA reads TGCAGTGCTAGAGCCTGGAGGGCCGCGTCCTACGAGCAGTACTTC.

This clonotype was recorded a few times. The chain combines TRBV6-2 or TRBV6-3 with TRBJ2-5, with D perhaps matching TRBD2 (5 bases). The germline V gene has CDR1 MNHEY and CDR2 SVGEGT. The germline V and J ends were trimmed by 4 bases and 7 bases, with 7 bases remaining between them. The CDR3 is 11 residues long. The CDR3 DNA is TGTGCCAGCAGTTTCCGGGGGACCCAGTACTTC. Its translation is CASSFRGTQYF.

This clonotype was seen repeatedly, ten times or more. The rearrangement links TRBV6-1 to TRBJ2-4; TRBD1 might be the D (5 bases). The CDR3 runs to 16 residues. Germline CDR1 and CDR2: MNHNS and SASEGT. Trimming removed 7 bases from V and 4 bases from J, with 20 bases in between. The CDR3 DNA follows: TGTGCCAGCATTGTGAAAGGGGAATGGTCAAAAAACATTCAGTACTTC. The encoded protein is CASIVKGEWSKNIQYF.

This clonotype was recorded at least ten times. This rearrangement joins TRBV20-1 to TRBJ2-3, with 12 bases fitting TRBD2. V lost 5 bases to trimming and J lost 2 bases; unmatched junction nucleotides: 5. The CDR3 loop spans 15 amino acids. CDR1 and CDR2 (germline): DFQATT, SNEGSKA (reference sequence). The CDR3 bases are TGCAGTGCTGCCGGGACTAGCGGGTACACAGATACGCAGTATTTT. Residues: CSAAGTSGYTDTQYF.

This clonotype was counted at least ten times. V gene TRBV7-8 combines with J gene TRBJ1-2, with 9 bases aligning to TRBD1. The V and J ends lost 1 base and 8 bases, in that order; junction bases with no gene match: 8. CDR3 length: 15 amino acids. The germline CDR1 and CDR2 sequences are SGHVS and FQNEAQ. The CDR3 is CASSLVTGQGHGYTF. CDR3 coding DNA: TGTGCCAGCAGCTTAGTTACGGGACAGGGTCACGGCTACACCTTC.

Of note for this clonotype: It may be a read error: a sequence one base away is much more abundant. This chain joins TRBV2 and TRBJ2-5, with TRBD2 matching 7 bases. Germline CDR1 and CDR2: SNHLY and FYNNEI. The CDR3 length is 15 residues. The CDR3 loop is CASSTRLAEQGTQYF. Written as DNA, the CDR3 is TGTGCCAGCAGTACGCGACTAGCCGAGCAAGGGACCCAGTACTTC.

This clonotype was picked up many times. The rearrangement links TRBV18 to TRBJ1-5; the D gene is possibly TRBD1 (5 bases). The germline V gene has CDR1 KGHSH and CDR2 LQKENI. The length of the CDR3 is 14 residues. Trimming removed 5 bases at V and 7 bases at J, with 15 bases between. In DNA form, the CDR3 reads TGTGCCAGCTCAAGAGGGGAGAGCATACAGCCCCAGCATTTT. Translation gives CASSRGESIQPQHF. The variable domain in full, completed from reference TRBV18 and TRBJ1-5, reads NAGVMQNPRHLVRRRGQEARLRCSPMKGHSHVYWYRQLPEEGLKFMVYLQKENIIDESGMPKERFSAEFPKEGPSILRIQQVVRGDSAAYFCASSRGESIQPQHFGDGTRLSIL.

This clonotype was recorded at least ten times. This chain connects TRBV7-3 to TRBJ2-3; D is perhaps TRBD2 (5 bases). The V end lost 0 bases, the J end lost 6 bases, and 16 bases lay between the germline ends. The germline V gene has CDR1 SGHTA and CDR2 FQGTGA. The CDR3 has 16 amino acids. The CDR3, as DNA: TGTGCCAGCAGCTTAACTGGAGGCGGTGGCTTGGATACGCAGTATTTT. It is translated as CASSLTGGGGLDTQYF.

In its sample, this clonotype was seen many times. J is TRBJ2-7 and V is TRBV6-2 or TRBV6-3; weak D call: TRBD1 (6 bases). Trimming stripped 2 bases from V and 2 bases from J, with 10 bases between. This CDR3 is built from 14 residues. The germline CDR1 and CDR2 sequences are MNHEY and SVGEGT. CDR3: CASSYETGPYEQYF. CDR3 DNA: TGTGCCAGCAGTTACGAGACAGGACCCTACGAGCAGTACTTC.

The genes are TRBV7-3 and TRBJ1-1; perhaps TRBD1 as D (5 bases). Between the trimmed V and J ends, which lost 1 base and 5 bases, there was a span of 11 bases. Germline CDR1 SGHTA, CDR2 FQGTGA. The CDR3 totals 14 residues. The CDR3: CASSLRGRGTEAFF. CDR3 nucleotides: TGTGCCAGCAGCTTAAGGGGGAGAGGAACTGAAGCTTTCTTT.

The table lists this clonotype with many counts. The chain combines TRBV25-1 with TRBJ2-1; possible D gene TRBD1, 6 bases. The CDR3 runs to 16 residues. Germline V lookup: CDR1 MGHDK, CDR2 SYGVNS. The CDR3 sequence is CDFPRGRTLPLGEQFF. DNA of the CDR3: TGTGATTTCCCCAGGGGACGGACGCTGCCCTTAGGGGAGCAGTTCTTC.

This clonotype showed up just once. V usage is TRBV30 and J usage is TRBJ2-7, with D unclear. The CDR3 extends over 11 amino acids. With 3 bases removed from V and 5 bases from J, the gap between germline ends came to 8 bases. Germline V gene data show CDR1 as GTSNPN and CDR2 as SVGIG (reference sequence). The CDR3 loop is CAWSPANEQYF. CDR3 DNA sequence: TGTGCCTGGAGCCCGGCTAACGAGCAGTACTTC.

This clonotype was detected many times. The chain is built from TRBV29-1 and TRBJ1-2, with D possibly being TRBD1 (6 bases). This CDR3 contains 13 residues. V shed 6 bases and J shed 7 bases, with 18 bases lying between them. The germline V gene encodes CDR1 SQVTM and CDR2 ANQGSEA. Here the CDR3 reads CSVSTGKDGGYTF. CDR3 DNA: TGCAGCGTGTCTACAGGGAAGGACGGTGGCTACACCTTC.